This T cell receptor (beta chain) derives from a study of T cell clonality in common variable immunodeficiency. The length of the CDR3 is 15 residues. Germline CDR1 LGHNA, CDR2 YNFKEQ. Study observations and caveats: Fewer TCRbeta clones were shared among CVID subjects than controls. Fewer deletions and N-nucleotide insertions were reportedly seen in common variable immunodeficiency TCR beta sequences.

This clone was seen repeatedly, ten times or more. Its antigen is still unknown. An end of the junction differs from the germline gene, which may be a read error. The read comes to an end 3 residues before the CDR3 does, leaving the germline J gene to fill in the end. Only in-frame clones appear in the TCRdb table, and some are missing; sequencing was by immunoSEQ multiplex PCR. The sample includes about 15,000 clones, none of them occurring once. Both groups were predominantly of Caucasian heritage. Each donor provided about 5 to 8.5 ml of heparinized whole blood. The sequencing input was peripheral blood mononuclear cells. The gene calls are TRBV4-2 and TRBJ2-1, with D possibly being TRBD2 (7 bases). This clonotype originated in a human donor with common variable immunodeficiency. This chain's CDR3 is CASSIKGGAWNEQFF. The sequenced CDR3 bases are TGCGCCAGCAGCATAAAAGGGGGGGCCTGGAATGAG.